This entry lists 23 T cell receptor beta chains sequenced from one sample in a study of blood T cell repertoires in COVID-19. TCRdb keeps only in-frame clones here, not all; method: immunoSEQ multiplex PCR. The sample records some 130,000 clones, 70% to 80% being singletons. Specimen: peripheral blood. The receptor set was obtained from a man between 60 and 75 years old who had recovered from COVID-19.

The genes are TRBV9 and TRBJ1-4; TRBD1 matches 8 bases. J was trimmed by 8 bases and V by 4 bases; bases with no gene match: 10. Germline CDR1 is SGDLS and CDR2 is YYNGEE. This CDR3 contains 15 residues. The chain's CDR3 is CASSKAQGEGEKLFF. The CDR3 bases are TGTGCCAGCAGCAAAGCACAGGGGGAGGGGGAAAAACTGTTTTTT.

CDR3 protein: CASSYVLAKNIQYF. CDR3 in DNA: TGTGCCAGCAGTTACGTCTTAGCCAAAAACATTCAGTACTTC. This chain uses TRBV6-2 or TRBV6-3 with TRBJ2-4; D gene ambiguous. The CDR3 runs to 14 residues. Germline V CDR1 and CDR2: MNHEY, SVGEGT. Deletions cut 2 bases from V and 0 bases from J, with 5 bases between.

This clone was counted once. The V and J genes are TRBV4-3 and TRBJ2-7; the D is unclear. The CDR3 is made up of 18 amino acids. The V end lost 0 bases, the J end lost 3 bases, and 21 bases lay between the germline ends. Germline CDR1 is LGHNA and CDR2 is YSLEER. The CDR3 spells CASSQEWSTNSWSYEQYF. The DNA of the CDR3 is TGCGCCAGCAGCCAAGAGTGGAGCACGAACTCCTGGAGCTACGAGCAGTACTTC.

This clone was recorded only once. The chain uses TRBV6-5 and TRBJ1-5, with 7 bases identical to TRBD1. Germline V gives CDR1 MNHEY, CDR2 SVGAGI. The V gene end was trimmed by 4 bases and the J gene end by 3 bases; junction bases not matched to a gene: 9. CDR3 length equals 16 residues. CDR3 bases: TGTGCCAGCAGTTCTCGACAGGGCCAATTCAATCAGCCCCAGCATTTT. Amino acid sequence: CASSSRQGQFNQPQHF.

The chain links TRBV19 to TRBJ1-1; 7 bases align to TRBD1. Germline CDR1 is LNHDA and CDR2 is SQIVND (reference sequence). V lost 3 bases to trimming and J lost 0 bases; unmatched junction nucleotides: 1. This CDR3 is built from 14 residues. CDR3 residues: CASSIRGMNTEAFF. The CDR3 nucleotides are TGTGCCAGTAGTATCAGGGGGATGAACACTGAAGCTTTCTTT.

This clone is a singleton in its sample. In DNA form, the CDR3 reads TGTGCCAGTAGTACGACTAGCGGGAGTCTAAACGAGCAGTACTTC. It is translated as CASSTTSGSLNEQYF. This rearrangement joins TRBV19 to TRBJ2-7; 12 nucleotides agree with TRBD2. V lost 4 bases, J lost 5 bases, and 6 bases stayed unmatched. Germline V gives CDR1 LNHDA, CDR2 SQIVND (reference sequence). CDR3 length: 15 amino acids.

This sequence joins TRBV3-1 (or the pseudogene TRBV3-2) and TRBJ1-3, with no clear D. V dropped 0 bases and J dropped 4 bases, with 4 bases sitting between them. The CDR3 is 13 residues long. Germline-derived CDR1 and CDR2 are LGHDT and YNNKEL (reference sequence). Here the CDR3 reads CASSQDPGNTIYF. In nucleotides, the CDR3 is TGTGCCAGCAGCCAAGATCCAGGAAACACCATATATTTT.

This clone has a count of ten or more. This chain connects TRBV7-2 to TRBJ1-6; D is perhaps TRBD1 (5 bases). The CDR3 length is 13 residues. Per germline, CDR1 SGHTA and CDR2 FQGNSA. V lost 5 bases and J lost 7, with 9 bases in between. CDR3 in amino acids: CASSQRQNSPLHF. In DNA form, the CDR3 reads TGTGCCAGCAGCCAGAGACAGAATTCACCCCTCCACTTT. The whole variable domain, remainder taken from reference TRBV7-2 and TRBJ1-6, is GAGVSQSPSNKVTEKGKDVELRCDPISGHTALYWYRQSLGQGLEFLIYFQGNSAPDKSGLPSDRFSAERTGGSVSTLTIQRTQQEDSAVYLCASSQRQNSPLHFGNGTRLTVT.

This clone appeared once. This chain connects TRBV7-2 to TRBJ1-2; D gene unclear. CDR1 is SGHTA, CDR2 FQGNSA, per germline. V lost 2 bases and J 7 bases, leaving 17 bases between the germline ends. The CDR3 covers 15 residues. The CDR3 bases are TGTGCCAGCAGCTTAATACTAAGCAGCCTTGGTGGCTACACCTTC. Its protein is CASSLILSSLGGYTF.

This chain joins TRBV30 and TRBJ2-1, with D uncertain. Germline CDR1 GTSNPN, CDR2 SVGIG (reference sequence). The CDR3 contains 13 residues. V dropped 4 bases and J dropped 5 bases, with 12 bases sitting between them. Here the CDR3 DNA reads TGTGCCTGGATGTTGGGCAGAAACAATGAGCAGTTCTTC. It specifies CAWMLGRNNEQFF.

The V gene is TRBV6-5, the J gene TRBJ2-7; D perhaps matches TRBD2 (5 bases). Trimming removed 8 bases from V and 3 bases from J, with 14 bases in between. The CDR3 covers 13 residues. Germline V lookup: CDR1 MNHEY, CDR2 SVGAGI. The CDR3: CASCIDGDYEQYF. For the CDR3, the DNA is TGTGCCAGCTGCATCGACGGGGACTACGAGCAGTACTTC.

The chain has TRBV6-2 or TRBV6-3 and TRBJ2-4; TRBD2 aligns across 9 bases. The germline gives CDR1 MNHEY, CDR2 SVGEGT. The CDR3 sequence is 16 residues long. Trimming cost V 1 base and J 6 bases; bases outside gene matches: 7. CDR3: CASSYLSGGSVNIQYF. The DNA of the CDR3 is TGTGCCAGCAGTTACTTAAGCGGGGGGAGTGTAAACATTCAGTACTTC.

This CDR3 reads CASSKAGRENYGYTF. In nucleotides, the CDR3 is TGTGCCAGCAGCAAAGCGGGCCGGGAGAACTATGGCTACACCTTC. The chain joins TRBV21-1 to TRBJ1-2. TRBV21-1 is flagged as a pseudogene. This CDR3 spans 15 amino acids.

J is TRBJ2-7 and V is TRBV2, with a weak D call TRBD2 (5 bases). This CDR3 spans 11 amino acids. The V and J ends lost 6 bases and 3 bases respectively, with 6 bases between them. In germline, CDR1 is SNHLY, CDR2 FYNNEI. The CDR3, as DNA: TGTGCCAGCAGCAGCGGCTACGAGCAGTACTTC. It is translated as CASSSGYEQYF.

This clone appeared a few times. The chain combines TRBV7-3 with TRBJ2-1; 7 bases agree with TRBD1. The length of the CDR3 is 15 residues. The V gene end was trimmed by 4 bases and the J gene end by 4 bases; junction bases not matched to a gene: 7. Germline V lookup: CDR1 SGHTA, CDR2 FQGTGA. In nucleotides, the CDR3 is TGTGCCAGCAGCTCAGGGGGAGTAGGGTACAATGAGCAGTTCTTC. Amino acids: CASSSGGVGYNEQFF.

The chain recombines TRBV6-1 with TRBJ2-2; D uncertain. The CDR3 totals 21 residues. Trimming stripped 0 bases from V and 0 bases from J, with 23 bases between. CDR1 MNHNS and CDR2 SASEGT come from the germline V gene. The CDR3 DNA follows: TGTGCCAGCAGTGAAGCTAAGAGAGGATGGCGCGGAGTCTCGAACACCGGGGAGCTGTTTTTT. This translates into CASSEAKRGWRGVSNTGELFF.

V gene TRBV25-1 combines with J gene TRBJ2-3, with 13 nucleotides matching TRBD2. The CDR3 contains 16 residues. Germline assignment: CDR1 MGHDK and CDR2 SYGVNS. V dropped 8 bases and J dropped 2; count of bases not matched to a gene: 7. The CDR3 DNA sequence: TGTGCCAGCGCAACCGGACTAGCGGGGGACACAGATACGCAGTATTTT. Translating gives CASATGLAGDTDTQYF.

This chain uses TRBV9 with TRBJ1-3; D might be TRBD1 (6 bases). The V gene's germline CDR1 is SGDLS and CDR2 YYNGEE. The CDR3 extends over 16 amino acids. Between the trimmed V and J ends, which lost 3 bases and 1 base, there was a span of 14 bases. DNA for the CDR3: TGTGCCAGCAGCGCCGAACTACAGGGTTCTGGAAACACCATATATTTT. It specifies CASSAELQGSGNTIYF.

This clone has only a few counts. CDR3 nucleotides: TGCGCCAGCAGCCCAGGATCAAATAGCAATCAGCCCCAGCATTTT. Its translation: CASSPGSNSNQPQHF. The chain recombines TRBV5-1 with TRBJ1-5, with D unresolved. V lost 4 bases and J 0 bases, leaving 11 bases between the germline ends. The CDR3 spans 15 residues. Germline CDR1 and CDR2: SGHRS and YFSETQ.

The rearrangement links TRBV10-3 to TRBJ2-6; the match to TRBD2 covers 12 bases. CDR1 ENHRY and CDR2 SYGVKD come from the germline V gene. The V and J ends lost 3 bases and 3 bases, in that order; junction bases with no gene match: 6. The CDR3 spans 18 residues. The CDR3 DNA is TGTGCCATCAGTGAAGAACTAGCGGGGGGCGGTGGGGCCAACGTCCTGACTTTC. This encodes CAISEELAGGGGANVLTF.

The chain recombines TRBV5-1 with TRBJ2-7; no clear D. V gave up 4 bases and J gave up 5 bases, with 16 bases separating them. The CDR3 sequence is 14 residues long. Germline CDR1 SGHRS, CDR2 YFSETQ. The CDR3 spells CASSRSTGFNEQYF. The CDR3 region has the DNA TGCGCCAGCAGCCGGAGCACGGGTTTCAACGAGCAGTACTTC.

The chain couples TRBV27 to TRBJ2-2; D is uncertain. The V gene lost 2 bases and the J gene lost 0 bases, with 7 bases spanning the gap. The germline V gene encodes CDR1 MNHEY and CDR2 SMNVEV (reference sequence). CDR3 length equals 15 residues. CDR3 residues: CASSLEPANTGELFF. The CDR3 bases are TGTGCCAGCAGTTTAGAGCCCGCGAACACCGGGGAGCTGTTTTTT.

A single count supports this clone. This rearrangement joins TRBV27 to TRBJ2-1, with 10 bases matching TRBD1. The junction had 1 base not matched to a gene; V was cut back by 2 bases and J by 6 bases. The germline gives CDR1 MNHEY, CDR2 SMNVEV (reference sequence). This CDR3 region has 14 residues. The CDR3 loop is CASSLRDRGNEQFF. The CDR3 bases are TGTGCCAGCAGTTTAAGGGACAGGGGCAATGAGCAGTTCTTC.